Listed here is a single T cell receptor (beta chain). Profiled with immunoSEQ multiplex PCR; TCRdb holds only in-frame clones, not every one. The sample includes approximately 670,000 clones, around 90% of them seen just once. Trimming took 2 bases from V and 5 from J, leaving 4 bases between them. There are 12 residues in the CDR3. Germline-derived CDR1 and CDR2 are ENHRY and SYGVKD. The data stem from a study of blood T cell repertoires in COVID-19. Study as a whole: The study drew acute and convalescent COVID-19 samples from the United States, Italy and Spain. PBMCs, B-cell-depleted T cells, or T cells were the source of the cDNA or gDNA that made up the material.

The clonotype originates from a woman in her late teens or twenties with acute or convalescent COVID-19. The J gene is TRBJ1-5, the V gene TRBV10-3, with unresolved D. Sequencing input: peripheral blood. The CDR3, as DNA: TGTGCCATCAGTGAGACGGATCAGCCCCAGCATTTT. It yields the protein CAISETDQPQHF.